Shown below are 12 T cell receptor beta chains from a single sample sequenced in a study of identifying expanded T cells in peripheral blood (dated by TCRdb to the late 2010s). The library was obtained by the immunoSEQ multiplex PCR assay. The immuneACCESS repertoire file appears here via TCRdb, limited to in-frame rearrangements. These files lack a portion of the clones; in checked studies, under half of the deficit traces to unresolved V genes, and the cause of the others is not known. The sample contains about 81,000 clones, 84% of them found a single time. The ten most abundant clones make up roughly 21% of the sample. The source material was blood. These receptor sequences come from a person between 18 and 69 years old in good health.

The genes are TRBV19 and TRBJ2-7; the match to TRBD1 covers 9 bases. This CDR3 comprises 15 residues. V lost 3 bases, J lost 1 base, and 4 bases stayed unmatched. CDR1 is LNHDA, CDR2 SQIVND, per germline (reference sequence). The CDR3 DNA sequence: TGTGCCAGTAGTATGGGACAGGGCCAATCCTACGAGCAGTACTTC. The encoded protein is CASSMGQGQSYEQYF.

The V call is TRBV4-3, the J call TRBJ2-7, with TRBD1 matching over 8 bases. Trimming at V came to 3 bases and at J to 0 bases, leaving 4 bases not matched to a gene. Germline V gene sequence: CDR1 LGHNA, CDR2 YSLEER. The CDR3 is 15 residues long. Here the CDR3 DNA reads TGCGCCAGCAGCCACCTGACAGGGGACTCCTACGAGCAGTACTTC. Its translation is CASSHLTGDSYEQYF.

This chain joins TRBV27 and TRBJ2-7; TRBD1 aligns across 9 bases. The germline CDR1 and CDR2 sequences are MNHEY and SMNVEV (reference sequence). Trimming took 7 bases from V and 4 from J; bases not matched to a gene: 11. The CDR3 contains 15 residues. The CDR3 DNA follows: TGTGCCAGCATCATACAGGGGGCCAGCGGGTACGAGCAGTACTTC. Encoded protein: CASIIQGASGYEQYF.

This chain links TRBV9 with TRBJ1-1, with D unresolved. The CDR3 length is 14 residues. Trimming pared 6 bases from V and 0 bases from J, leaving 12 bases between. Germline V gives CDR1 SGDLS, CDR2 YYNGEE. In DNA form, the CDR3 reads TGTGCCAGCACCTCGAGACTACTGAACACTGAAGCTTTCTTT. This sequence encodes CASTSRLLNTEAFF.

This chain links TRBV27 with TRBJ1-5; possibly TRBD1 for D (5 bases). The V end lost 5 bases, the J end lost 7 bases, and 15 bases lay between the germline ends. Germline assignment: CDR1 MNHEY and CDR2 SMNVEV (reference sequence). This CDR3 contains 14 residues. This CDR3 reads CASSTSGYPQPQHF. For the CDR3, the DNA is TGTGCCAGCAGTACCTCAGGGTACCCACAGCCCCAGCATTTT.

J is TRBJ1-2 and V is TRBV6-5; 7 bases line up with TRBD1. V lost 2 bases to trimming and J lost 6 bases; unmatched junction nucleotides: 12. CDR3 length equals 16 residues. Germline V CDR1 and CDR2: MNHEY, SVGAGI. This CDR3 is CASSYTFGQGGNGYTF. CDR3 DNA sequence: TGTGCCAGCAGTTACACGTTCGGGCAGGGGGGGAATGGCTACACCTTC.

The count of this clone is one. The chain carries TRBV5-5 and TRBJ2-5; 9 nucleotides match TRBD1. V was pared by 5 bases and J by 5 bases, with 7 bases of the junction left unmatched. The germline V gene has CDR1 SGHKS and CDR2 YYEKEE (reference sequence). The CDR3 sequence is 14 residues long. The CDR3: CASRWTGDFETQYF. The CDR3 DNA is TGTGCCAGCAGGTGGACAGGGGATTTCGAGACCCAGTACTTC.

The chain recombines TRBV5-6 with TRBJ1-3, with D uncertain. The length of the CDR3 is 18 residues. Germline assignment: CDR1 SGHDT and CDR2 YYEEEE. Trimming stripped 1 base from V and 0 bases from J, with 17 bases between. The CDR3 protein is CASSLNFRGQPSGNTIYF. The CDR3 DNA sequence: TGTGCCAGCAGCTTGAATTTCCGGGGTCAACCCTCTGGAAACACCATATATTTT. Drawing the rest from reference TRBV5-6 and TRBJ1-3, the complete variable domain is DAGVTQSPTHLIKTRGQQVTLRCSPKSGHDTVSWYQQALGQGPQFIFQYYEEEERQRGNFPDRFSGHQFPNYSSELNVNALLLGDSALYLCASSLNFRGQPSGNTIYFGEGSWLTVV.

The chain recombines TRBV19 with TRBJ1-1; TRBD1 matches at 9 bases. Trimming at V came to 8 bases and at J to 0 bases, leaving 4 bases not matched to a gene. This CDR3 is built from 14 residues. Germline lookup yields CDR1 LNHDA and CDR2 SQIVND (reference sequence). CDR3 amino acids: CASSRTGVNTEAFF. CDR3 DNA sequence: TGTGCCAGTTCCCGGACAGGGGTGAACACTGAAGCTTTCTTT.

The chain is built from TRBV19 and TRBJ2-7; 9 bases are a match to TRBD1. CDR1 and CDR2 from the germline V gene are LNHDA and SQIVND (reference sequence). The length of the CDR3 is 15 residues. The J segment lost 3 bases and the V segment lost 3 bases, leaving 6 bases of the junction unmatched. In DNA form, the CDR3 reads TGTGCCAGTAGTATCCGACAGGGGGGAATCTACGAGCAGTACTTC. Translating it yields CASSIRQGGIYEQYF. The entire variable domain, with the rest obtained from reference TRBV19 and TRBJ2-7, is as follows: DGGITQSPKYLFRKEGQNVTLSCEQNLNHDAMYWYRQDPGQGLRLIYYSQIVNDFQKGDIAEGYSVSREKKESFPLTVTSAQKNPTAFYLCASSIRQGGIYEQYFGPGTRLTVT.

V gene TRBV27 combines with J gene TRBJ2-4; TRBD2 matches at 7 bases. The germline V gene has CDR1 MNHEY and CDR2 SMNVEV (reference sequence). With 5 bases clipped from V and 9 bases from J, the junction kept 13 bases outside the gene matches. CDR3 length equals 15 residues. CDR3 sequence: CASSLNPGTKSIQYF. The CDR3 nucleotides are TGTGCCAGCAGTCTCAACCCCGGGACTAAGAGCATTCAGTACTTC.

The J gene is TRBJ2-7, the V gene TRBV7-2; D may be TRBD1 (6 bases). The CDR3 runs 14 residues. Germline V gives CDR1 SGHTA, CDR2 FQGNSA. With 3 bases removed from V and 5 bases from J, the gap between germline ends came to 14 bases. Written as DNA, the CDR3 is TGTGCCAGCAGCTTCCCCGTACAGGGACACGAGCAGTACTTC. Translating gives CASSFPVQGHEQYF.